These T cell receptor beta chains were read from a single sample in a study of beta chain features in type 1 diabetes. Generated by immunoSEQ multiplex PCR, the TCRdb table keeps only in-frame clones and is missing some. The sample has hundreds of thousands of clones; roughly 11% are singletons. The sample comprised naive CD4+ T cells from blood. These receptors came from a man between 25 and 39 years old with type 1 diabetes. Both conserved end residues are part of each CDR3. Each record gives: J gene, D gene, clone size, V gene, CDR3 protein. A D gene is named only where the DNA matches it firmly. Expanded clones are given a class, and other clones once, few, many or no size at all.

TRBJ1-2 | . | few | TRBV16 | CASSLDRSYYGYTF
TRBJ1-4 | . | few | TRBV19 | CASSIGGGAANEKLFF
TRBJ1-4 | . | . | TRBV5-1 | CASSPGPGGVWPFF
TRBJ2-5 | TRBD1 | . | TRBV2 | CASSEDRGRETQYF
TRBJ1-1 | . | . | TRBV18 | CASSQNRDLNTEAFF
TRBJ2-5 | . | . | TRBV9 | CASSVAGGVGETQYF
TRBJ1-2 | TRBD1 | . | TRBV19 | CASNDRAHGYTF
TRBJ1-6 | TRBD1 | few | TRBV4-1 | CASSGTGGNSPLHF
TRBJ1-6 | . | few | TRBV28 | CASSFLQGDNSPLHF
TRBJ1-1 | . | few | TRBV5-6 | CASSFSNTEAFF
TRBJ2-5 | . | few | TRBV4-2 | CASSRGGRETQYF
TRBJ2-5 | . | few | TRBV9 | CASSVEDRRETQYF
TRBJ2-1 | . | few | TRBV5-1 | CASSSDRGNSYNEQFF
TRBJ1-2 | . | . | TRBV7-8 | CASSSRGGVRPNYGYTF
TRBJ2-3 | . | . | TRBV14 | CASSPWKGPRYTQYF
TRBJ2-7 | TRBD1 | . | TRBV18 | CASSPGQGPYEQYF
TRBJ1-4 | . | once | TRBV7-9 | CASSPAGGAVEKLFF